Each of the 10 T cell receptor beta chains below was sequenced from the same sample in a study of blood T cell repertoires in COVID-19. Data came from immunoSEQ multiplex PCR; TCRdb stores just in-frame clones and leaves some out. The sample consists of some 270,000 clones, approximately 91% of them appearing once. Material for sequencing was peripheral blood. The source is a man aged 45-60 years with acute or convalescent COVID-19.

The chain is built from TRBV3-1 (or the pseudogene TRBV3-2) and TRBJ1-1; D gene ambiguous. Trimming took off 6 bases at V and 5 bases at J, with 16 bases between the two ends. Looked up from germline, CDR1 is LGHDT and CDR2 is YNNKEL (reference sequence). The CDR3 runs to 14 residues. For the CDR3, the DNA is TGTGCCAGCAGTCCTGGACCCGGGGAGACTGAAGCTTTCTTT. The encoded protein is CASSPGPGETEAFF.

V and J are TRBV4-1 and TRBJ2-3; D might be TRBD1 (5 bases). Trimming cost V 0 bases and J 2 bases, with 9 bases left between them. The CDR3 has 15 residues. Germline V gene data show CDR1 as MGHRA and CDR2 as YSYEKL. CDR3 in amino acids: CASSQEPGYTDTQYF. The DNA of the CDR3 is TGCGCCAGCAGCCAAGAACCAGGGTACACAGATACGCAGTATTTT.

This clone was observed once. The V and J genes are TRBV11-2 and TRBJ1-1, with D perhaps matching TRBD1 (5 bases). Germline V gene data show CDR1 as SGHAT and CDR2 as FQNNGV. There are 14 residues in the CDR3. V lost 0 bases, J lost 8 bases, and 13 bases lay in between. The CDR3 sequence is CASSLDLGPLEAFF. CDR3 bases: TGTGCCAGCAGCTTAGATCTGGGGCCACTAGAAGCTTTCTTT.

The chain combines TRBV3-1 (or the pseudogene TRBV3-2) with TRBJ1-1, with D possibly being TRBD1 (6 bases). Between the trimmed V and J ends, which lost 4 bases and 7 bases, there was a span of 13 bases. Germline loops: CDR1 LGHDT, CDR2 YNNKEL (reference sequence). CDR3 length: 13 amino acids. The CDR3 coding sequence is TGTGCCAGCAGCCGGACAGATCCACGTGAAGCTTTCTTT. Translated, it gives CASSRTDPREAFF.

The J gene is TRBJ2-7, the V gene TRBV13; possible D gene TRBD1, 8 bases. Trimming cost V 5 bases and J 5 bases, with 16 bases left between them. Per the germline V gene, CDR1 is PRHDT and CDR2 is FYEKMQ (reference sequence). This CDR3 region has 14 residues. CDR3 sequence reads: CASSRTGGEDEQYF. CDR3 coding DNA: TGTGCCAGCAGCAGAACAGGGGGGGAGGACGAGCAGTACTTC.

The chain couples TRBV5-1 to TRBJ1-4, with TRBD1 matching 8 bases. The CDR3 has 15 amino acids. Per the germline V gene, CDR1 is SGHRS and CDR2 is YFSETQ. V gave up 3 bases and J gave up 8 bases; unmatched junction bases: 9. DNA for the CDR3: TGCGCCAGCAGCTCATGGACAGGGTTGGGAGAAAAACTGTTTTTT. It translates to CASSSWTGLGEKLFF. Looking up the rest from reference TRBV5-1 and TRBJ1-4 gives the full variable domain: KAGVTQTPRYLIKTRGQQVTLSCSPISGHRSVSWYQQTPGQGLQFLFEYFSETQRNKGNFPGRFSGRQFSNSRSEMNVSTLELGDSALYLCASSSWTGLGEKLFFGSGTQLSVL.

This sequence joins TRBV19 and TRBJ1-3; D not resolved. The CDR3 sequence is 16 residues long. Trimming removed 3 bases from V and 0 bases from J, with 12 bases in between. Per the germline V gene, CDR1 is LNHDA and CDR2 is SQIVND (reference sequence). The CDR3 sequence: CASSIGGSNSGNTIYF. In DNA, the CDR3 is TGTGCCAGTAGTATCGGCGGCAGTAACTCTGGAAACACCATATATTTT.

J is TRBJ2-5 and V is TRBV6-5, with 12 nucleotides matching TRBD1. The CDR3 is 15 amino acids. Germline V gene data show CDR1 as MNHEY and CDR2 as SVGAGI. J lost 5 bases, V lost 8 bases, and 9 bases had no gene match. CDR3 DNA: TGTGCCAGCGCAACAGGGACAGGGGGCGGGGAGACCCAGTACTTC. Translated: CASATGTGGGETQYF.

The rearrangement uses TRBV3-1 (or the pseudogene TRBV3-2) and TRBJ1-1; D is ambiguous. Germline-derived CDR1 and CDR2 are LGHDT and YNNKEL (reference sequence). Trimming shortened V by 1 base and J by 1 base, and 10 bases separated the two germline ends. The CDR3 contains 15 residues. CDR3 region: CASSQGTYRNTEAFF. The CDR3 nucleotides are TGTGCCAGCAGCCAAGGCACTTACAGGAACACTGAAGCTTTCTTT.

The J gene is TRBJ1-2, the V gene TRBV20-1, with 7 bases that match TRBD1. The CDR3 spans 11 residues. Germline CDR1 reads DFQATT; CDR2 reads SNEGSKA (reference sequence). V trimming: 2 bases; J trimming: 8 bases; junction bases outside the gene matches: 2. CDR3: CSARQGEGYTF. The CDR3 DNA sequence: TGCAGTGCTAGACAGGGGGAAGGCTACACCTTC.